This T cell receptor (beta chain) was identified in a study of early T cells in non-severe SARS-CoV-2 infection. Turning to this clonotype: Its antigen is currently unknown.

Study findings and constraints: VDJdb matches were skewed toward anti-spike CD8 T cell responses.

Germline trimming cut 5 bases from V and 5 bases from J; bases unmatched to any gene: 5. Germline assignment: CDR1 LGHNT and CDR2 FRNRAP. The CDR3 runs to 15 residues. Researchers attached unique molecular identifiers to individual cDNA molecules. TCRdb fed the 5' RACE reads into MiXCR, producing one record per CDR3 protein. Here the sample spans fewer than 55,000 distinct CDR3 sequences, approximately 6.5% being singletons. The sequencing used whole blood, collected at baseline. This TCR was recovered from an adult who was a healthcare worker with PCR-confirmed SARS-CoV-2 infection or an uninfected control (not recorded which). The V call is TRBV12-5, the J call TRBJ2-1, with 11 bases identical to TRBD2. CDR3 nucleotides: TGTGCTAGTGGTCTTAGCGGGGGGGCGCACAATGAGCAGTTCTTC. Its protein is CASGLSGGAHNEQFF.